This T cell receptor beta chain is drawn from a study of cytomegalovirus exposure and HLA in healthy donors. Study-wide results and caveats: Roughly even sequencing depth across donors was the assumption behind the presence/absence analyses.

The V end was cut by 2 bases, the J end by 1 base, with 8 bases between. The CDR3 is 14 residues long. Per germline, CDR1 KGHSH and CDR2 LQKENI. A note on this clone: Its antigen is as yet unknown. Additional DNA sequences in this sample encode the identical CDR3.

Researchers ran the PCR with 60 Vbeta and 13 Jbeta primers. As handled by the study authors: A later analysis counted about 80 million unique TCR beta chains, 10 million to 12 million shared. The repertoire was sequenced with immunoSEQ multiplex PCR; TCRdb's copy has only in-frame clones and lacks some. The V and J calls and the clone size are those of that table, but D and trimming were determined from the DNA. Of tens of thousands of clones in the sample, 10% were seen once. The receptor's source is a man aged 55 to 70 in good health and CMV-seropositive. This chain connects TRBV18 to TRBJ1-1, with D uncertain. The sequenced sample was PBMCs. CDR3 nucleotides: TGTGCCAGCTCACCAGGCGCAGGGAACACTGAAGCTTTCTTT. Amino acid sequence: CASSPGAGNTEAFF.